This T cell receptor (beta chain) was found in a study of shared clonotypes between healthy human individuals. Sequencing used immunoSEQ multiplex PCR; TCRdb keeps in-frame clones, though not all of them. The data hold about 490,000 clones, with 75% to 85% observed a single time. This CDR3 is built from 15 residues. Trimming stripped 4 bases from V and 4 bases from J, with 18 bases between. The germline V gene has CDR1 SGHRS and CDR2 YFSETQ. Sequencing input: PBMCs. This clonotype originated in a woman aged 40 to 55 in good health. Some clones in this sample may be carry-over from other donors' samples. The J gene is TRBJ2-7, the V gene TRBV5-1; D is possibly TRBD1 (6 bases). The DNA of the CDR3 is TGCGCCAGCAGCCCCGCCCTGGACAGACCTTACGAGCAGTACTTC. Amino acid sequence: CASSPALDRPYEQYF.